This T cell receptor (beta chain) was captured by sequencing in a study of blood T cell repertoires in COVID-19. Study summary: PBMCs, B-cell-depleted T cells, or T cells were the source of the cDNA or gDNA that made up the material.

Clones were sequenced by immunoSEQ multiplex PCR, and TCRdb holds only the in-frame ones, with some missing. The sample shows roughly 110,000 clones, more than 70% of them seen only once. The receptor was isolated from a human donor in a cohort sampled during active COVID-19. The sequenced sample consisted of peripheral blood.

The CDR3 region is CASSHPKRVPTSGFYEQYF. CDR3 sequence (DNA): TGCGCCAGCAGCCACCCTAAAAGGGTCCCGACTAGCGGGTTTTACGAGCAGTACTTC. V gene TRBV4-1 combines with J gene TRBJ2-7; 10 bases are shared with TRBD2. The ends lost 3 bases at V and 4 bases at J; junction bases unmatched: 18. CDR1 is MGHRA, CDR2 YSYEKL, per germline. The CDR3 totals 19 residues.